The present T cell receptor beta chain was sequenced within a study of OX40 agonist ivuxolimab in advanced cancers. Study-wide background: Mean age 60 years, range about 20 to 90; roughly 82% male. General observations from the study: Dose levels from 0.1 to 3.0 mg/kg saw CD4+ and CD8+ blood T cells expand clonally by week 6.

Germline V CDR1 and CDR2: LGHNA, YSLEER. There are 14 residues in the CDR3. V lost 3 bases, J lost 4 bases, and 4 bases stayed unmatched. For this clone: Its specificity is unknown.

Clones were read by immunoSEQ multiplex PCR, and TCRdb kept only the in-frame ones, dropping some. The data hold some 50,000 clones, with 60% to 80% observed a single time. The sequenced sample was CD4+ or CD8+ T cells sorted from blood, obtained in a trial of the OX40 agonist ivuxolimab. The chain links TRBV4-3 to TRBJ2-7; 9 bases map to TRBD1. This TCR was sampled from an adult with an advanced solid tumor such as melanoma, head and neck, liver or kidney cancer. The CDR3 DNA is TGCGCCAGCAGCCATGGACAGGGGAGGTACGAGCAGTACTTC. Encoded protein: CASSHGQGRYEQYF.